The rows below give T cell receptor beta chains drawn from one sample of a study of cytomegalovirus exposure and HLA in healthy donors. Assay: immunoSEQ multiplex PCR; the TCRdb copy retains only in-frame clones and omits some. The data contain 150,000 to 200,000 clones, over 75% of them singletons. The sample comprised PBMCs. These receptors all stem from a man aged 50 to 60 in good health and CMV-seropositive. Each CDR3 is given with its conserved first and last residue. The D gene is left open where the match is weak. Clone size, where shown, is once, few, many, or a class for clones that have expanded.

DNA	CDR3	length	D	V	J	size
TGCGCCAGCAGCTTGGTGGGGGCCAGCTCTGGAAACACCATATATTTT	CASSLVGASSGNTIYF	16	.	TRBV5-1	TRBJ1-3	.
TGCGCCAGCAGCTTGGGGGCAGAGAACACTGAAGCTTTCTTT	CASSLGAENTEAFF	14	.	TRBV5-1	TRBJ1-1	.
TGTGCCAGCAGCTCTGGGACAACAGAGACCCAGTACTTC	CASSSGTTETQYF	13	.	TRBV5-6	TRBJ2-5	.
TGTTCCAGCAGCTCCGCGGTAGAGACCCAGTACTTC	CSSSSAVETQYF	12	.	TRBV7-9	TRBJ2-5	.
TGTGCCAGCAGCCCGGGACAGGGGGCGAACACCATATATTTT	CASSPGQGANTIYF	14	TRBD1	TRBV5-5	TRBJ1-3	.
TGTGCCAGCAGTGAAGCGATGAGGGGGAGCACCGGGGAGCTGTTTTTT	CASSEAMRGSTGELFF	16	.	TRBV2	TRBJ2-2	.
TGTGCCAGCAGCTTAGGGGAGGGGTCCTACAATGAGCAGTTCTTC	CASSLGEGSYNEQFF	15	TRBD2	TRBV7-6	TRBJ2-1	once
TGTGCCAGCAGACTTGGGACAGGGGGCTTCGAAAAACTGTTTTTT	CASRLGTGGFEKLFF	15	TRBD1	TRBV27	TRBJ1-4	.
TGTGCCAGCAGTTCTAGATCCTACGAGCAGTACTTC	CASSSRSYEQYF	12	.	TRBV7-2	TRBJ2-7	.
TGTGCCAGCTGCCCAGAGCGACTAGCGGGGGGTCGTGAGCAGTTCTTC	CASCPERLAGGREQFF	16	TRBD2	TRBV2	TRBJ2-1	.
TGTGCCAGCAGCTTGGGCGGGCTCTCTGGAAACACCATATATTTT	CASSLGGLSGNTIYF	15	.	TRBV5-4	TRBJ1-3	.
TGTGCCAGCAGCTTAGTACAGGGACCGAACACTGAAGCTTTCTTT	CASSLVQGPNTEAFF	15	.	TRBV7-9	TRBJ1-1	.
TGTGCCAGCTCACCAACTTTGGGGGCCAACGTCCTGACTTTC	CASSPTLGANVLTF	14	.	TRBV18	TRBJ2-6	few
TGTGCCACCCCTGACCAGGGGGCTCGGCGTGGCTACACCTTC	CATPDQGARRGYTF	14	TRBD1	TRBV18	TRBJ1-2	once
TGTGCCAGCAGTAGCTACCGGGACAGGGGGATTCGAGAGACCCAGTACTTC	CASSSYRDRGIRETQYF	17	TRBD1	TRBV28	TRBJ2-5	.
TGCAGCGTTGAATGGGCCCGGGGGCGGGGGGCCACAGATACGCAGTATTTT	CSVEWARGRGATDTQYF	17	TRBD2	TRBV29-1	TRBJ2-3	.
TGTGCCAGCAGTTACTCGGGTGTAAAGGGCGGGGGCTACACCTTC	CASSYSGVKGGGYTF	15	.	TRBV6-5	TRBJ1-2	.
TGTGCCAGCAGTGGTGATCTTGGACAGAATAATTCACCCCTCCACTTT	CASSGDLGQNNSPLHF	16	.	TRBV2	TRBJ1-6	.
TGCGCCAGCAGCCAAGATGTGTTTACCACAGATACGCAATATTTT	CASSQDVFTTDTQYF	15	.	TRBV4-1	TRBJ2-3	.
TGCAGCGTTAAAAGGGGAGGGGAAGCCAACTATGGCTACACCTTC	CSVKRGGEANYGYTF	15	.	TRBV29-1	TRBJ1-2	.
TGTGCCAGCAGTTTATACGGGTTTTTCAGGGCGGACACCGGGGAGCTGTTTTTT	CASSLYGFFRADTGELFF	18	.	TRBV27	TRBJ2-2	.
TGTGCCAGCAGTGAAGGGACCCCAAAGGGGGTCTATGGCTACACCTTC	CASSEGTPKGVYGYTF	16	.	TRBV6-1	TRBJ1-2	.
TGTGCCAGCAGAACTCGCCGTATAGCGGGGGTTAACTCCTACGAGCAGTACTTC	CASRTRRIAGVNSYEQYF	18	TRBD2	TRBV2	TRBJ2-7	.
TGCGCCAGCAGCCAAGATAAAGGACAGGGGCGGGCCGAGCAGTACTTC	CASSQDKGQGRAEQYF	16	TRBD1	TRBV4-1	TRBJ2-7	once
TGTGCCAGCAGCCCATTACGAGGCGGGGGCGGCAATGAGCAGTTCTTC	CASSPLRGGGGNEQFF	16	.	TRBV7-2	TRBJ2-1	once
TGTGCCAGCAGTGAATTAACACAGGTGGGTCAGCCCCAGCATTTT	CASSELTQVGQPQHF	15	.	TRBV6-1	TRBJ1-5	.
TGCGCCAGCATCGGACAGGGCCGTACCGGGGAGCTGTTTTTT	CASIGQGRTGELFF	14	TRBD1	TRBV5-1	TRBJ2-2	.
TGTGCCAGCAGACCCACTAGTATCGATACGCAGTATTTT	CASRPTSIDTQYF	13	.	TRBV27	TRBJ2-3	.
TGTGCCAGCAGTGATAGGGGGAGCTCCTATAATTCACCCCTCCACTTT	CASSDRGSSYNSPLHF	16	.	TRBV6-4	TRBJ1-6	.
TGCGCCAGCAGCCAGGGACTAGCGGGCCAAGAGACCCAGTACTTC	CASSQGLAGQETQYF	15	TRBD2	TRBV5-1	TRBJ2-5	.
TGTGCCAGCAGCTTGTATGGGAGGTACACTGAAGCTTTCTTT	CASSLYGRYTEAFF	14	.	TRBV7-9	TRBJ1-1	once
TGTGCCAGCAGCTCAAGTTTGACTAGCAATGACGAGCAGTACTTC	CASSSSLTSNDEQYF	15	TRBD2	TRBV5-4	TRBJ2-7	.
TGTGCCAGCAACTCGGGACAGGGGGCTCTCGAGCAGTACTTC	CASNSGQGALEQYF	14	TRBD1	TRBV5-6	TRBJ2-7	.
TGTGCCAGCAGGGAGCGGGGGGCCCCTCAAGAGACCCAGTACTTC	CASRERGAPQETQYF	15	TRBD2	TRBV6-5	TRBJ2-5	.
TGTGCCAGCTCACCAAGATCCGAGGGAGGAGCTGCGCCCCTCCACTTT	CASSPRSEGGAAPLHF	16	.	TRBV18	TRBJ1-6	.
TGTGCCAGCAGTGATCGGCAGGGAACAGGAAACACCATATATTTT	CASSDRQGTGNTIYF	15	.	TRBV2	TRBJ1-3	.
TGTGCCACCCAGATAAACCGAGGCTACACCTTC	CATQINRGYTF	11	.	TRBV28	TRBJ1-2	.
TGTGCCAGCAGTTTAGTTCCGCCGGGACAGGGGGCAACGGGAAACACCATATATTTT	CASSLVPPGQGATGNTIYF	19	TRBD1	TRBV27	TRBJ1-3	.
TGTGCCAGCAGTGAAAGGTCAGGGGATTACTACGAGCAGTACTTC	CASSERSGDYYEQYF	15	.	TRBV2	TRBJ2-7	.
TGTGCCAGCAGTTTTGATCCCCCGGGACAGGGGATCTATGGCTACACCTTC	CASSFDPPGQGIYGYTF	17	TRBD1	TRBV27	TRBJ1-2	.
TGTGCCATCAGTTCCGGGACAGCGAACACTGAAGCTTTCTTT	CAISSGTANTEAFF	14	TRBD1	TRBV10-3	TRBJ1-1	.
TGTGCCAGCAGCGTAGCGAAGGGCGGGGACACCGGGGAGCTGTTTTTT	CASSVAKGGDTGELFF	16	.	TRBV9	TRBJ2-2	.
TGTGCCAGCAGCTTCCTAGGAACAGGGGGCGGAGAAGCTTTCTTT	CASSFLGTGGGEAFF	15	TRBD1	TRBV11-1	TRBJ1-1	.
TGTGCCAGCAGCGAGGGGACTTCGGGGTATGGCTACACCTTC	CASSEGTSGYGYTF	14	.	TRBV7-6	TRBJ1-2	.
TGCGCCAACAGCTTCCCGGGACAGGGGACCTACGAGCAGTACTTC	CANSFPGQGTYEQYF	15	TRBD1	TRBV5-1	TRBJ2-7	.
TGCGCCAGCAGCCGCACCGGGGGAACAGGCACTGAAGCTTTCTTT	CASSRTGGTGTEAFF	15	.	TRBV5-1	TRBJ1-1	.
TGTGCCAGCAGCCTTACGGACAGACTGAACACTGAAGCTTTCTTT	CASSLTDRLNTEAFF	15	.	TRBV13	TRBJ1-1	once
TGTGCCACCAGCAGAGCACGAAGGGGTCATGGCACAGATACGCAGTATTTT	CATSRARRGHGTDTQYF	17	.	TRBV15	TRBJ2-3	.
TGCGCCAGCAGTAAACCCGGCCAGGTGGGTCAGCCCCAGCATTTT	CASSKPGQVGQPQHF	15	.	TRBV10-2	TRBJ1-5	once
TGTGCCAGCAGCTTGGACAGGGAAACTGAAGCTTTCTTT	CASSLDRETEAFF	13	TRBD1	TRBV7-3	TRBJ1-1	.
TGTGCCAGCAGCGCCTTAGGGGGATGGAACACTGAAGCTTTCTTT	CASSALGGWNTEAFF	15	.	TRBV9	TRBJ1-1	once
TGTGCCAGCAGCCAAGTTGGGACAGAAAACTATGGCTACACCTTC	CASSQVGTENYGYTF	15	TRBD1	TRBV14	TRBJ1-2	.
TGTGCCACGGGGTGGGAGAAAGGGAGCTACACCTTC	CATGWEKGSYTF	12	.	TRBV2	TRBJ1-2	.
TGTGCCAGCAGCTTCGCCGGCGAGGGGGCGCCCCAGTACTTC	CASSFAGEGAPQYF	14	TRBD1	TRBV7-8	TRBJ2-5	once
TGTGCCAGTACCCCGGCGGCTAGCGGGGGGATAAATGAGCAGTTCTTC	CASTPAASGGINEQFF	16	TRBD2	TRBV19	TRBJ2-1	.
TGTGCTAGTGGTCAAGGCCGGGAGGGACAGGGGATACCTGGAAACACCATATATTTT	CASGQGREGQGIPGNTIYF	19	TRBD1	TRBV12-5	TRBJ1-3	.
TGTGCCAGTAGAACAGGGAACGTCAATCAGCCCCAGCATTTT	CASRTGNVNQPQHF	14	.	TRBV19	TRBJ1-5	.